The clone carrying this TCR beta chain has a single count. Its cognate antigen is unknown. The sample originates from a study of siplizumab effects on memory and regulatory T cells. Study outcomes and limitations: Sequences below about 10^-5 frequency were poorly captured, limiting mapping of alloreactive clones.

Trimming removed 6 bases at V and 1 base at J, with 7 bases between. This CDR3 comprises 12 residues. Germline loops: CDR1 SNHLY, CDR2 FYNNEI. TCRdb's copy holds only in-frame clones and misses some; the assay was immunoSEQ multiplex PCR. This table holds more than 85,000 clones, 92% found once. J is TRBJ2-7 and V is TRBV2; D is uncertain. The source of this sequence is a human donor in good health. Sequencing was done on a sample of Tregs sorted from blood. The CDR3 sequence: CASRADSYEQYF. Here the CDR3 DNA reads TGTGCCAGCAGGGCGGATTCCTACGAGCAGTACTTC.